This T cell receptor (beta chain) appears in the sequencing data of a study of shared clonotypes between healthy human individuals. Study-wide results and limits: Among donors, clonotype sharing was expected to be affected by sequencing depth. Unshared clonotypes carried lower generation probabilities than those common to all four donors.

Produced via immunoSEQ multiplex PCR; TCRdb's table is partial and in-frame only. Among millions of clones, just over 90% were seen once, and the ten largest hold 0.39%. Note on this clone: The antigen remains undetermined.

The CDR3 totals 12 residues. V was shortened by 6 bases and J by 8 bases, with 13 bases between the two germline ends. From germline, CDR1 is MDHEN and CDR2 SYDVKM. The clonotype originates from a young man in good health. Some clones in this sample may be carry-over from other donors' samples. The rearrangement links TRBV28 to TRBJ1-1; no firm D call. The sequencing sample was made of naive CD4+ T cells from PBMCs. Specified subset: CD45RA+ positively selected. CDR3 nucleotide sequence: TGTGCCAGCAGGGAACTTTGGAGGGAAGCTTTCTTT. It is translated as CASRELWREAFF.